Presented here are 13 T cell receptor beta chains from one specimen sequenced in a study of cytomegalovirus exposure and HLA in healthy donors. The PCR used 60 Vbeta and 13 Jbeta primers. Profiling relied on immunoSEQ multiplex PCR, and the TCRdb table lists in-frame clones only, not all of them. Here the sample spans over 150,000 clones, less than 85% being singletons. Sequencing was done on a sample of PBMCs. The receptors were gathered from a boy younger than 10 in good health and CMV-seronegative.

V and J are TRBV6-1 and TRBJ2-7, with D tentatively TRBD1 (6 bases). V dropped 6 bases and J dropped 3 bases, with 15 bases sitting between them. Germline V gene data show CDR1 as MNHNS and CDR2 as SASEGT. This CDR3 has 14 amino acids. CDR3 coding DNA: TGTGCCAGCAGACATCAGGGGTTAGGCTACGAGCAGTACTTC. Protein sequence: CASRHQGLGYEQYF.

The chain joins TRBV27 to TRBJ2-1; D is perhaps TRBD2 (6 bases). Germline V gene lookup returns CDR1 MNHEY and CDR2 SMNVEV (reference sequence). Trimming shortened V by 5 bases and J by 6 bases, and 14 bases separated the two germline ends. This CDR3 contains 14 residues. CDR3 in DNA: TGTGCCAGCAGTACTCCGGGACTTCCCAATGAGCAGTTCTTC. Encoded protein: CASSTPGLPNEQFF.

The J gene is TRBJ2-5, the V gene TRBV27, with D possibly TRBD1 on 6 matching bases. From germline, CDR1 is MNHEY and CDR2 SMNVEV (reference sequence). The CDR3 has 13 residues. V lost 4 bases, J lost 3 bases, and 9 bases lay in between. The CDR3 sequence is CASSSDRKETQYF. Here the CDR3 DNA reads TGTGCCAGCAGTTCCGACAGGAAAGAGACCCAGTACTTC.

The V and J genes are TRBV6-1 and TRBJ1-6, with D unclear. Germline V gene lookup returns CDR1 MNHNS and CDR2 SASEGT. Trimming left V 2 bases short and J 7 bases short, with 6 bases between. CDR3 length: 13 residues. CDR3 protein: CASSEYSNSPLHF. CDR3 nucleotides: TGTGCCAGCAGTGAATACAGCAATTCACCCCTCCACTTT.

The CDR3 sequence is CASSRPSAGTEDFDTQYF. The CDR3 DNA reads TGTGCCAGCAGTCGACCTAGCGCGGGGACAGAAGATTTCGATACGCAGTATTTT. The chain carries TRBV2 and TRBJ2-3; perhaps TRBD1 as D (7 bases). Germline CDR1 reads SNHLY; CDR2 reads FYNNEI. Between the trimmed V and J ends, which lost 5 bases and 6 bases, there was a span of 27 bases. The CDR3 loop spans 18 amino acids. The full variable domain, rest sourced from reference TRBV2 and TRBJ2-3, is EPEVTQTPSHQVTQMGQEVILRCVPISNHLYFYWYRQILGQKVEFLVSFYNNEISEKSEIFDDQFSVERPDGSNFTLKIRSTKLEDSAMYFCASSRPSAGTEDFDTQYFGPGTRLTVL.

This chain joins TRBV19 and TRBJ2-2; 9 bases fit TRBD1. Unmatched junction bases numbered 13, after V lost 5 bases and J lost 6 bases. The CDR3 spans 17 residues. Germline CDR1 and CDR2: LNHDA and SQIVND (reference sequence). Written as DNA, the CDR3 is TGTGCCAGTAGTGTGAACAGGGGGCGGATAGGTTCCGGGGAGCTGTTTTTT. It specifies CASSVNRGRIGSGELFF.

The CDR3 DNA reads TGTGCCAGCAGCTGGGTTACTAGCAATGAGCAGTTCTTC. Protein sequence: CASSWVTSNEQFF. This chain joins TRBV5-4 and TRBJ2-1; D may be TRBD2 (5 bases). With 3 bases removed from V and 6 bases from J, the gap between germline ends came to 10 bases. The CDR3 spans 13 residues. The germline V gene encodes CDR1 SGHNT and CDR2 YYREEE (reference sequence).

The rearrangement joins TRBV6-6 to TRBJ2-7; 8 bases map to TRBD2. The CDR3 totals 16 residues. V lost 0 bases to trimming and J lost 0 bases; unmatched junction nucleotides: 4. CDR1 is MNHNY, CDR2 SVGAGI, per germline (reference sequence). This CDR3 reads CASSYSASGFSYEQYF. The CDR3 DNA follows: TGTGCCAGCAGTTACTCCGCTAGCGGGTTCTCCTACGAGCAGTACTTC.

The rearrangement links TRBV19 to TRBJ1-6; weak D call: TRBD1 (5 bases). The CDR3 totals 13 residues. V was clipped by 5 bases and J by 5 bases, with 7 bases between them. Germline V gives CDR1 LNHDA, CDR2 SQIVND (reference sequence). The CDR3 region has the DNA TGTGCCAGTAGTGGGGGGGATAATTCACCCCTCCACTTT. Amino acid sequence: CASSGGDNSPLHF. Full variable domain (remainder filled in from reference TRBV19 and TRBJ1-6): DGGITQSPKYLFRKEGQNVTLSCEQNLNHDAMYWYRQDPGQGLRLIYYSQIVNDFQKGDIAEGYSVSREKKESFPLTVTSAQKNPTAFYLCASSGGDNSPLHFGNGTRLTVT.

The genes are TRBV11-3 and TRBJ2-1; 7 bases align to TRBD1. The V and J ends lost 0 bases and 3 bases, in that order; junction bases with no gene match: 2. The CDR3 loop spans 15 amino acids. Germline V lookup: CDR1 SGHNT, CDR2 YENEEA. CDR3 sequence reads: CASSLEGGLYNEQFF. The CDR3 DNA is TGTGCCAGCAGCTTAGAAGGGGGCCTCTACAATGAGCAGTTCTTC. The variable domain in full, with the rest retrieved from reference TRBV11-3 and TRBJ2-1, is EAGVVQSPRYKIIEKKQPVAFWCNPISGHNTLYWYLQNLGQGPELLIRYENEEAVDDSQLPKDRFSAERLKGVDSTLKIQPAELGDSAVYLCASSLEGGLYNEQFFGPGTRLTVL.

This chain joins TRBV2 and TRBJ2-5; 16 bases agree with TRBD2. CDR3 size: 16 residues. In germline, CDR1 is SNHLY, CDR2 FYNNEI. The V and J ends lost 5 bases and 5 bases, in that order; junction bases with no gene match: 5. CDR3 DNA: TGTGCCAGCAGTACCGGGGGACTAGCGGGAGGGGAGACCCAGTACTTC. Its translation: CASSTGGLAGGETQYF.

The V gene is TRBV6-6, the J gene TRBJ1-3; no reliable D call. This CDR3 is 14 amino acids long. In germline, CDR1 is MNHNY, CDR2 SVGAGI (reference sequence). The V end lost 5 bases, the J end lost 4 bases, and 12 bases lay between the germline ends. The DNA for the CDR3 is TGTGCCAGCAGTGACACTCCTTACGGAAACACCATATATTTT. It yields the protein CASSDTPYGNTIYF.

This clone appeared a few times. The rearrangement links TRBV5-1 to TRBJ2-1; 11 bases fit TRBD2. Germline CDR1 is SGHRS and CDR2 is YFSETQ. V trimming: 2 bases; J trimming: 14 bases; junction bases outside the gene matches: 12. The CDR3 spans 15 residues. In DNA form, the CDR3 reads TGCGCCAGCAGCTTTGAGGAGGTAGCGGGAGGGGAGGAGTTCTTC. The encoded protein is CASSFEEVAGGEEFF.